Listed here is a single T cell receptor beta chain. The data derive from a study of blood T cell repertoires in COVID-19. Sequencing used immunoSEQ multiplex PCR; TCRdb keeps in-frame clones, though not all of them. The table includes 200,000 to 250,000 clones, around 90% detected once. The CDR3 consists of 15 residues. Trimming shortened V by 4 bases and J by 0 bases, and 12 bases separated the two germline ends. Germline CDR1 LNHNV, CDR2 YYDKDF (reference sequence). The TCR was taken from a young man with active or convalescent COVID-19. Source material: peripheral blood. The gene calls are TRBV15 and TRBJ1-1; maybe TRBD1 (6 bases). This chain's CDR3 is CATSIRDTMNTEAFF. CDR3 in DNA: TGTGCCACCAGCATAAGGGACACCATGAACACTGAAGCTTTCTTT.